Listed below are T cell receptor beta chains from one sample, sequenced in a study of T cells in localized non-small cell lung cancer. Using immunoSEQ multiplex PCR, the repertoire was profiled, and TCRdb retains in-frame clones only, with some absent. This table has about 70,000 clones, 70% to 90% appearing once. Sequencing was performed on peripheral blood, taken before any cancer treatment. The source of these receptors is a male donor at least 60 years old with stage III squamous cell lung carcinoma. Each CDR3 is given with its conserved first and last residue. The D gene is left open where the match is weak. The size entry is marked missing in some rows and otherwise reads once, few, many or a size class.

J gene | clone size | D gene | V gene | CDR3 length | CDR3 protein | CDR3 DNA
TRBJ2-4 | NA | TRBD2 | TRBV5-1 | 19 | CASSLALAGGRGAKNIQYF | TGCGCCAGCAGCTTGGCCCTAGCGGGGGGCCGGGGGGCCAAAAACATTCAGTACTTC
TRBJ1-6 | NA | TRBD1 | TRBV19 | 13 | CASSGQGLLPSHF | TGTGCCAGTAGTGGACAGGGGCTTCTCCCCAGCCACTTT
TRBJ2-1 | NA | NA | TRBV18 | 12 | CASSPDGNEQFF | TGTGCCAGCTCACCAGATGGCAATGAGCAGTTCTTC
TRBJ2-3 | NA | TRBD2 | TRBV15 | 15 | CATSRRLAGQDTQYF | TGTGCCACCAGCAGACGACTAGCGGGGCAAGATACGCAGTATTTT
TRBJ2-6 | NA | TRBD1 | TRBV5-1 | 18 | CASSISGTGGAGANVLTF | TGCGCCAGCAGCATTTCCGGGACAGGGGGCGCTGGGGCCAACGTCCTGACTTTC
TRBJ2-4 | many | NA | TRBV27 | 14 | CASSPQGGKNIQYF | TGTGCCAGCAGTCCTCAGGGGGGCAAAAACATTCAGTACTTC
TRBJ2-2 | NA | NA | TRBV7-2 | 13 | CASSVSSSVELFF | TGTGCCAGCAGCGTCTCCTCCTCTGTGGAGCTGTTTTTT
TRBJ2-3 | NA | NA | TRBV9 | 15 | CASSVGVKAGYTQYF | TGTGCCAGCAGCGTAGGTGTCAAGGCTGGATATACGCAGTATTTT
TRBJ1-5 | NA | NA | TRBV4-3 | 15 | CASSQDHGPNQPQHF | TGCGCCAGCAGCCAAGATCATGGCCCCAACCAGCCCCAGCATTTT
TRBJ2-3 | NA | TRBD2 | TRBV7-2 | 16 | CASSGRSRGGTDTQYF | TGTGCCAGCAGTGGGCGGTCGCGGGGGGGCACAGATACGCAGTATTTT
TRBJ2-7 | NA | NA | TRBV29-1 | 11 | CSVEASGGTIF | TGCAGCGTTGAAGCTTCCGGAGGGACCATATTC
TRBJ1-2 | NA | NA | TRBV29-1 | 13 | CSVSTGSFYGYTF | TGCAGCGTTTCGACAGGTTCCTTCTATGGCTACACCTTC
TRBJ1-4 | NA | NA | TRBV6-5 | 16 | CASSYSLGETNEKLFF | TGTGCCAGCAGTTACTCCCTCGGGGAAACTAATGAAAAACTGTTTTTT
TRBJ2-2 | few | TRBD2 | TRBV14 | 17 | CASSRATSGVNTGELFF | TGTGCCAGCAGCCGCGCGACTAGCGGGGTTAACACCGGGGAGCTGTTTTTT
TRBJ1-4 | NA | NA | TRBV27 | 13 | CASSHGENEKLFF | TGTGCCAGCAGTCACGGGGAAAATGAAAAACTGTTTTTT
TRBJ2-7 | NA | NA | TRBV2 | 14 | CASSLGTVTYEQYF | TGTGCCAGCAGTCTGGGGACGGTGACCTACGAGCAGTACTTC
TRBJ2-3 | once | TRBD1 | TRBV6-1 | 15 | CASAPSGGGTDTQYF | TGTGCCAGCGCACCCTCAGGGGGCGGCACAGATACGCAGTATTTT
TRBJ2-3 | NA | NA | TRBV10-1 | 12 | CASSANGVSQYF | TGCGCCAGCAGTGCCAACGGGGTCTCGCAGTATTTT
TRBJ2-3 | NA | TRBD1 | TRBV7-2 | 13 | CASSRTGSATQYF | TGTGCCAGCAGCCGGACAGGTTCTGCCACGCAGTATTTT
TRBJ2-3 | NA | NA | TRBV7-2 | 17 | CASSFSRGGRRTDTQYF | TGTGCCAGCAGCTTTTCAAGGGGGGGGCGGCGCACAGATACGCAGTATTTT
TRBJ1-6 | NA | NA | TRBV7-2 | 15 | CASSLGGGPNSPLHF | TGTGCCAGCAGCTTAGGAGGAGGTCCAAATTCACCCCTCCACTTT
TRBJ2-1 | NA | TRBD2 | TRBV6-1 | 14 | CASSREGGMMEQFF | TGTGCCAGCAGTCGGGAGGGGGGGATGATGGAGCAGTTCTTC
TRBJ2-3 | NA | NA | TRBV7-2 | 14 | CASSLAHNTDTQYF | TGTGCCAGCAGCTTAGCCCACAACACAGATACGCAGTATTTT
TRBJ2-2 | few | NA | TRBV7-9 | 13 | CASSLARTGELFF | TGTGCCAGCAGCTTAGCGCGGACCGGGGAGCTGTTTTTT
TRBJ2-5 | NA | NA | TRBV7-9 | 17 | CASSSPLGSGAQETQYF | TGTGCCAGCAGCTCTCCCCTGGGTTCAGGGGCCCAAGAGACCCAGTACTTC
TRBJ1-1 | few | NA | TRBV18 | 12 | CASSPGVTEAFF | TGTGCCAGCTCACCAGGGGTCACTGAAGCTTTCTTT
TRBJ2-5 | NA | TRBD1 | TRBV5-4 | 14 | CASSPTGAQETQYF | TGTGCCAGCAGTCCGACAGGGGCCCAAGAGACCCAGTACTTC
TRBJ2-5 | NA | TRBD2 | TRBV29-1 | 14 | CSVATSGGQETQYF | TGCAGCGTTGCGACTAGCGGGGGACAAGAGACCCAGTACTTC
TRBJ1-5 | once | TRBD1 | TRBV11-1 | 15 | CASSLGQGSNQPQHF | TGTGCCAGCAGCTTGGGACAGGGTAGCAATCAGCCCCAGCATTTT
TRBJ2-5 | NA | NA | TRBV6-1 | 15 | CASTLGRVPGETQYF | TGTGCCAGCACCCTGGGGAGAGTGCCGGGGGAGACCCAGTACTTC
TRBJ2-1 | NA | TRBD1 | TRBV10-3 | 14 | CAISLLGTGNEQFF | TGTGCCATCAGCCTTCTCGGGACAGGGAATGAGCAGTTCTTC
TRBJ1-5 | NA | TRBD1 | TRBV9 | 14 | CASSDSGGGQPQHF | TGTGCCAGCAGCGACTCAGGGGGTGGTCAGCCCCAGCATTTT
TRBJ2-3 | NA | TRBD2 | TRBV14 | 19 | CASSRQRGLAGGFTDTQYF | TGTGCCAGCAGCCGTCAACGAGGACTAGCGGGGGGCTTCACAGATACGCAGTATTTT
TRBJ2-3 | NA | TRBD1 | TRBV13 | 17 | CASSRGDGQGFTDTQYF | TGTGCCAGCAGCCGGGGCGACGGACAGGGCTTCACAGATACGCAGTATTTT
TRBJ2-7 | NA | NA | TRBV6-6 | 14 | CASSYSGVSDEQYF | TGTGCCAGCAGTTACTCTGGGGTTTCGGACGAGCAGTACTTC
TRBJ1-6 | NA | NA | TRBV6-5 | 14 | CASSAGLDNSPLHF | TGTGCCAGCAGTGCGGGACTTGATAATTCACCCCTCCACTTT
TRBJ2-5 | NA | NA | TRBV5-1 | 13 | CASSLVDRETQYF | TGCGCCAGCAGCTTAGTGGACAGAGAGACCCAGTACTTC
TRBJ2-1 | NA | TRBD1 | TRBV7-9 | 13 | CASSSDRGHEQFF | TGTGCCAGCAGCTCGGACAGGGGTCATGAGCAGTTCTTC
TRBJ1-6 | NA | NA | TRBV11-3 | 16 | CASSPRQWWCNSPLHF | TGTGCCAGCAGCCCCCGACAGTGGTGGTGTAATTCACCCCTCCACTTT
TRBJ1-1 | NA | NA | TRBV5-4 | 15 | CASSPGGAANTEAFF | TGTGCCAGCAGCCCTGGCGGGGCCGCGAACACTGAAGCTTTCTTT
TRBJ2-7 | NA | NA | TRBV30 | 12 | CAWSVGVYEQYF | TGTGCCTGGAGTGTAGGGGTTTACGAGCAGTACTTC
TRBJ2-2 | NA | TRBD2 | TRBV4-3 | 16 | CASSPYRGDGTGELFF | TGCGCCAGCAGCCCGTACCGGGGGGATGGCACCGGGGAGCTGTTTTTT
TRBJ2-2 | NA | NA | TRBV28 | 16 | CASSPSRRRFNGELFF | TGTGCCAGCAGTCCCAGCAGGAGGAGGTTTAACGGGGAGCTGTTTTTT
TRBJ1-5 | NA | NA | TRBV15 | 15 | CATSDGGRGNQPQHF | TGTGCCACCAGCGACGGGGGACGGGGAAATCAGCCCCAGCATTTT
TRBJ1-1 | few | NA | TRBV5-1 | 14 | CASSPSSGDTEAFF | TGCGCCAGCAGCCCGTCAAGTGGCGACACTGAAGCTTTCTTT
TRBJ1-2 | NA | TRBD1 | TRBV6-6 | 14 | CASSQDRVAYGYTF | TGTGCCAGCAGCCAGGACAGGGTGGCCTATGGCTACACCTTC
TRBJ1-2 | few | NA | TRBV28 | 12 | CASSPVPFGYTF | TGTGCCAGCAGCCCCGTGCCGTTTGGCTACACCTTC
TRBJ1-2 | NA | NA | TRBV30 | 12 | CAWDRLSYGYTF | TGTGCCTGGGACAGGTTATCCTATGGCTACACCTTC
TRBJ2-1 | NA | TRBD2 | TRBV7-6 | 15 | CASGNSGGPHNEQFF | TGTGCCAGCGGCAATAGCGGGGGGCCGCACAATGAGCAGTTCTTC
TRBJ2-1 | NA | TRBD1 | TRBV27 | 13 | CASMKTGTNEQFF | TGTGCCAGCATGAAGACAGGGACAAATGAGCAGTTCTTC
TRBJ2-3 | NA | TRBD2 | TRBV19 | 16 | CASSLSLAGLTDTQYF | TGTGCCAGTAGTCTAAGTCTAGCGGGGCTCACAGATACGCAGTATTTT
TRBJ2-1 | NA | NA | TRBV11-2 | 15 | CASSLADSYYNEQFF | TGTGCCAGCAGCTTAGCGGACAGTTACTACAATGAGCAGTTCTTC
TRBJ1-3 | NA | NA | TRBV7-2 | 15 | CASSPRGGAGNTIYF | TGTGCCAGCAGCCCTAGAGGAGGGGCCGGAAACACCATATATTTT
TRBJ1-2 | NA | NA | TRBV18 | 14 | CASSRLSTSQGYTF | TGTGCCAGCTCACGCTTATCCACCTCGCAGGGCTACACCTTC
TRBJ2-1 | NA | TRBD1 | TRBV11-3 | 16 | CASSGPGQGSSNEQFF | TGTGCCAGCAGCGGACCGGGACAGGGATCGTCCAATGAGCAGTTCTTC
TRBJ2-2 | NA | NA | TRBV6-5 | 13 | CASSFISTGELFF | TGTGCCAGCAGTTTCATTAGCACCGGGGAGCTGTTTTTT